The next 5 T cell receptor beta chains were all read from a single sample in a study of blood T cell repertoires in COVID-19. Sequenced by immunoSEQ multiplex PCR; TCRdb stores in-frame clones only, minus some. The table includes under 50,000 clones, 88% detected once. The sample consisted of peripheral blood. These receptors were collected from a man between 50 and 59 years old with active COVID-19.

This chain uses TRBV5-1 with TRBJ2-5; 8 bases match TRBD2. The germline V gene has CDR1 SGHRS and CDR2 YFSETQ. J lost 1 base, V lost 4 bases, and 6 bases had no gene match. The CDR3 length is 15 residues. CDR3 loop: CASSQVLAGQETQYF. The CDR3 DNA reads as TGCGCCAGCAGCCAGGTGCTAGCGGGCCAAGAGACCCAGTACTTC.

The CDR3: CASSLTSPVEQFF. CDR3 DNA sequence: TGTGCCAGCTCGTTGACTAGCCCTGTTGAGCAGTTCTTC. The chain employs TRBV18 and TRBJ2-1; TRBD2 matches 7 bases. J lost 9 bases, V lost 6 bases, and 8 bases had no gene match. CDR1 and CDR2 from the germline V gene are KGHSH and LQKENI. CDR3 length equals 13 residues.

The chain recombines TRBV10-3 with TRBJ1-1; the match to TRBD1 covers 9 bases. The CDR3 covers 13 residues. Germline V gives CDR1 ENHRY, CDR2 SYGVKD. The J segment lost 7 bases and the V segment lost 2 bases, leaving 2 bases of the junction unmatched. The DNA of the CDR3 is TGTGCCATCAGTGAGCGGGACAGGGATGAAGCTTTCTTT. It codes for CAISERDRDEAFF.

This chain joins TRBV29-1 and TRBJ1-2, with TRBD1 identical over 10 bases. The CDR3 contains 12 residues. The V and J ends lost 5 bases and 8 bases, in that order; junction bases with no gene match: 5. The germline V gene encodes CDR1 SQVTM and CDR2 ANQGSEA. The CDR3 here is CSVTGTGEGYTF. The CDR3 DNA sequence: TGCAGCGTTACCGGGACAGGGGAAGGCTACACCTTC. The full variable domain, with the rest looked up from reference TRBV29-1 and TRBJ1-2, is SAVISQKPSRDICQRGTSLTIQCQVDSQVTMMFWYRQQPGQSLTLIATANQGSEATYESGFVIDKFPISRPNLTFSTLTVSNMSPEDSSIYLCSVTGTGEGYTFGSGTRLTVV.

The chain combines TRBV18 with TRBJ1-4; D is perhaps TRBD1 (6 bases). This CDR3 has 13 amino acids. With 6 bases removed from V and 7 bases from J, the gap between germline ends came to 12 bases. Germline-derived CDR1 and CDR2 are KGHSH and LQKENI. The CDR3 loop is CASSTRGAEKLFF. The CDR3 DNA is TGTGCCAGCTCGACCCGGGGGGCTGAAAAACTGTTTTTT.